This entry features one T cell receptor beta chain sequence. Its antigen is as yet unknown. PCR employed 60 Vbeta and 13 Jbeta primers. Method: immunoSEQ multiplex PCR; TCRdb's copy keeps in-frame clones and lacks some. This table has around 110,000 clones, 81% appearing once. This specimen belongs to a study of cytomegalovirus exposure and HLA in healthy donors. The study's findings and limits: Most observed TCR sequences were rare, whereas some public TCRs were detected in many donors. In a later analysis, a missense DCLRE1C variant was linked to TCR beta V- and J-gene trimming. Being productive about 90% or about 30% of the time was typical of most TCR beta V segments in an earlier analysis.

This TCR derives from a man aged 30 to 39 in good health and CMV-seronegative. Specimen: PBMCs.

CDR3 region: CASSQDVNSYSPLHF. In nucleotides, the CDR3 is TGTGCCAGCAGCCAAGATGTGAACAGCTATTCACCCCTCCACTTT. The chain joins TRBV14 to TRBJ1-6; unclear D gene. V lost 0 bases and J lost 8, with 11 bases in between. Germline assignment: CDR1 SGHDN and CDR2 FVKESK. The CDR3 is 15 amino acids. The full variable domain, rest sourced from reference TRBV14 and TRBJ1-6, is EAGVTQFPSHSVIEKGQTVTLRCDPISGHDNLYWYRRVMGKEIKFLLHFVKESKQDESGMPNNRFLAERTGGTYSTLKVQPAELEDSGVYFCASSQDVNSYSPLHFGNGTRLTVT.